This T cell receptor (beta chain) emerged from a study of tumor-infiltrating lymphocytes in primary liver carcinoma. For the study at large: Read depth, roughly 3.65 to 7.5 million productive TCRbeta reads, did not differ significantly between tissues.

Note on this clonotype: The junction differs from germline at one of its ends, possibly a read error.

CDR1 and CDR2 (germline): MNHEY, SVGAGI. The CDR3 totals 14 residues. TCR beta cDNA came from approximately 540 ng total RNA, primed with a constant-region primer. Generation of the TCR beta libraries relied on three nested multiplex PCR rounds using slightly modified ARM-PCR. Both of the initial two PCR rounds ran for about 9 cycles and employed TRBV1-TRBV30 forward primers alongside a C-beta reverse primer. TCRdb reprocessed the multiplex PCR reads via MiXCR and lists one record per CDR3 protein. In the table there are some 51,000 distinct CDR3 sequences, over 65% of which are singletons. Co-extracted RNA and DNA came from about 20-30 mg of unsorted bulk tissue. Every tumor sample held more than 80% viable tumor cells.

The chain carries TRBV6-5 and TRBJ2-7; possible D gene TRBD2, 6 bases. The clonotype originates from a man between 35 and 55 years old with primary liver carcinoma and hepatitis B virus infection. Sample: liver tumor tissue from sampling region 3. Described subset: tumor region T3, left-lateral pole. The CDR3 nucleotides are TGTACCAGCAGTCGGGACTCTAACTCCTACGAGCAGTACTTC. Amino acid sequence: CTSSRDSNSYEQYF.